One and the same sample provided the 3 T cell receptor beta chains below, sequenced in a study of shared T cell receptors in the human thymus. Method: immunoSEQ multiplex PCR; TCRdb's copy keeps in-frame clones and lacks some. This table has hundreds of thousands of clones, around 87% appearing once. These data were also reused for a study on human thymus T cells.

Sequencing input: thymocytes. These receptors all come from a boy in the first two years of life with a congenital heart defect.

The chain employs TRBV10-2 and TRBJ1-1; no clear D. From germline, CDR1 is WSHSY and CDR2 SAAADI. Trimming left V 1 base short and J 6 bases short, with 6 bases between. The CDR3 covers 12 residues. The CDR3 region is CASSELGSEAFF. Here the CDR3 DNA reads TGCGCCAGCAGTGAGTTGGGCTCTGAAGCTTTCTTT.

The chain employs TRBV6-1 and TRBJ1-2; D is perhaps TRBD1 (5 bases). Germline V gives CDR1 MNHNS, CDR2 SASEGT. The CDR3 loop spans 12 amino acids. V was trimmed by 6 bases and J by 4 bases, leaving 9 bases between them. CDR3 in amino acids: CASRTQVYGYTF. CDR3 in DNA: TGTGCCAGCAGAACACAGGTCTATGGCTACACCTTC.

The V and J genes are TRBV27 and TRBJ1-2; a weak D match, TRBD1 (5 bases). The V gene's germline CDR1 is MNHEY and CDR2 SMNVEV (reference sequence). Trimming removed 9 bases from V and 3 bases from J, with 14 bases in between. The CDR3 contains 13 residues. The DNA for the CDR3 is TGTGCCAGTAGGGACTCGGAGTACTATGGCTACACCTTC. Residues: CASRDSEYYGYTF.